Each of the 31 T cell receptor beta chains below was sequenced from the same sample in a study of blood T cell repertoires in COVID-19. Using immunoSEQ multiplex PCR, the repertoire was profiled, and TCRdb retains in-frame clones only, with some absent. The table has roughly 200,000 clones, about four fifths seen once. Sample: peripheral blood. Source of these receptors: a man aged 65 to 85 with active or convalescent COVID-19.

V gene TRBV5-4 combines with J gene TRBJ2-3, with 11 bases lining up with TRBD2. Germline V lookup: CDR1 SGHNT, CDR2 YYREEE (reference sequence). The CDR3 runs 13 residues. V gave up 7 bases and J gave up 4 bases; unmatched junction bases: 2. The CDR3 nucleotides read TGTGCCAGCGCGACTAGCGGGGCAGATACGCAGTATTTT. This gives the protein CASATSGADTQYF.

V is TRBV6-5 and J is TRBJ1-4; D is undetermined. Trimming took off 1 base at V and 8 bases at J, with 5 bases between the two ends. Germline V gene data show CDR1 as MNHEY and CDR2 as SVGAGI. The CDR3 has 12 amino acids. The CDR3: CASSYYGEKLFF. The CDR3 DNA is TGTGCCAGCAGTTACTACGGGGAAAAACTGTTTTTT.

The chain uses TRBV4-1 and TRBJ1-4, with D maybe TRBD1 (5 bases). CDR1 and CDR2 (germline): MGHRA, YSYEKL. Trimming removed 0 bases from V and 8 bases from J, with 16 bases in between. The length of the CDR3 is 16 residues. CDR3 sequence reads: CASSQDYGRVGEKLFF. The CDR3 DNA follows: TGCGCCAGCAGCCAAGACTACGGCAGGGTAGGAGAAAAACTGTTTTTT.

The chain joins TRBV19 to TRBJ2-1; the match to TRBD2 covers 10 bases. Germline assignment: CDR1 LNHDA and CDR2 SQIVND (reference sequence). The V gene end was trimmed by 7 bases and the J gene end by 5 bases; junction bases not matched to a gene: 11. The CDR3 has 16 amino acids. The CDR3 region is CASIGAWTSGNNEQFF. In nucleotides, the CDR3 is TGTGCCAGTATTGGGGCTTGGACTAGCGGAAACAATGAGCAGTTCTTC. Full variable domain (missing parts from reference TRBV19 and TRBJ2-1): DGGITQSPKYLFRKEGQNVTLSCEQNLNHDAMYWYRQDPGQGLRLIYYSQIVNDFQKGDIAEGYSVSREKKESFPLTVTSAQKNPTAFYLCASIGAWTSGNNEQFFGPGTRLTVL.

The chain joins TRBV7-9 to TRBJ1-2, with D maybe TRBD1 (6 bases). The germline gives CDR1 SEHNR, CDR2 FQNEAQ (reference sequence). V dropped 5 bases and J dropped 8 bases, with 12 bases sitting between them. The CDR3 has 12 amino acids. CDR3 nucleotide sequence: TGTGCCAGCAGCGTGCACAGGGACGGCTACACCTTC. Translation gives CASSVHRDGYTF.

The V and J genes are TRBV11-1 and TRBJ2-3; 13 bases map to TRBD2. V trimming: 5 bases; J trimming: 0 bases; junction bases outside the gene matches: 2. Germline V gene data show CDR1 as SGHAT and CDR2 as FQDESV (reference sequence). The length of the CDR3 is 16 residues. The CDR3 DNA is TGTGCCAGCAGCCAGGGACTAGCGGGGAGCACAGATACGCAGTATTTT. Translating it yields CASSQGLAGSTDTQYF.

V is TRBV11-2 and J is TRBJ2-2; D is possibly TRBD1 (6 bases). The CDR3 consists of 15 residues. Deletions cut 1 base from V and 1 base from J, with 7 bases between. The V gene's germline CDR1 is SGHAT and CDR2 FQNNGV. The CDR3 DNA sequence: TGTGCCAGCAGCTTAGTGACAGGGAACACCGGGGAGCTGTTTTTT. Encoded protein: CASSLVTGNTGELFF.

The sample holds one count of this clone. CDR3 sequence (DNA): TGTGCCAGCAGCTTTTCGCGGGCCCCCGTGCTCACCGGGGAGCTGTTTTTT. This translates into CASSFSRAPVLTGELFF. The rearrangement links TRBV11-2 to TRBJ2-2; D might be TRBD2 (5 bases). The germline gives CDR1 SGHAT, CDR2 FQNNGV. The CDR3 runs to 17 residues. Trimming took off 3 bases at V and 4 bases at J, with 18 bases between the two ends. Filled out from reference TRBV11-2 and TRBJ2-2, the complete variable domain reads EAGVAQSPRYKIIEKRQSVAFWCNPISGHATLYWYQQILGQGPKLLIQFQNNGVVDDSQLPKDRFSAERLKGVDSTLKIQPAKLEDSAVYLCASSFSRAPVLTGELFFGEGSRLTVL.

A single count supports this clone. The CDR3, as DNA: TGTGCCAGCAGTCCGGGACAGACCTATGGCTACACCTTC. The encoded protein is CASSPGQTYGYTF. V usage is TRBV12-3 or TRBV12-4 and J usage is TRBJ1-2; 7 positions match TRBD1. The length of the CDR3 is 13 residues. The ends lost 5 bases at V and 4 bases at J; junction bases unmatched: 4.

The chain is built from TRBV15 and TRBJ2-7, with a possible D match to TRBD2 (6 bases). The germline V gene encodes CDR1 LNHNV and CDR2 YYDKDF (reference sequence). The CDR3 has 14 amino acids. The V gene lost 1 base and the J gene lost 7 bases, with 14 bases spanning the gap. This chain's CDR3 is CATSRAPAGTEQYF. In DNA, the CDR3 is TGTGCCACCAGCAGAGCCCCAGCCGGGACTGAGCAGTACTTC.

CDR3 coding DNA: TGTGCCACCAGCGGCCGGGACACCCTGCTAGCCAAAAACATTCAGTACTTC. Protein sequence: CATSGRDTLLAKNIQYF. The chain carries TRBV15 and TRBJ2-4; D might be TRBD1 (6 bases). From germline, CDR1 is LNHNV and CDR2 YYDKDF (reference sequence). The V end was cut by 5 bases, the J end by 0 bases, with 17 bases between. The CDR3 spans 17 residues.

DNA for the CDR3: TGTGCCAGTAGCACTAGCGGGTATGAGACCCAGTACTTC. Amino acid sequence: CASSTSGYETQYF. The chain combines TRBV19 with TRBJ2-5; TRBD2 agrees at 9 bases. CDR1 LNHDA and CDR2 SQIVND come from the germline V gene (reference sequence). J gave up 5 bases and V 6 bases, and 4 bases lay outside the gene matches. This CDR3 spans 13 amino acids.

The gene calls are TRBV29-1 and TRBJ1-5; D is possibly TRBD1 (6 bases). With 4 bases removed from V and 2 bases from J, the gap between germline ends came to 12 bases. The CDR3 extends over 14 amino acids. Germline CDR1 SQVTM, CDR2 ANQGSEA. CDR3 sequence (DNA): TGCAGCGTTGTGGGGGGGGCGGGCAATCAGCCCCAGCATTTT. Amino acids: CSVVGGAGNQPQHF. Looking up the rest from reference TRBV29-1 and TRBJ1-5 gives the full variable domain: SAVISQKPSRDICQRGTSLTIQCQVDSQVTMMFWYRQQPGQSLTLIATANQGSEATYESGFVIDKFPISRPNLTFSTLTVSNMSPEDSSIYLCSVVGGAGNQPQHFGDGTRLSIL.

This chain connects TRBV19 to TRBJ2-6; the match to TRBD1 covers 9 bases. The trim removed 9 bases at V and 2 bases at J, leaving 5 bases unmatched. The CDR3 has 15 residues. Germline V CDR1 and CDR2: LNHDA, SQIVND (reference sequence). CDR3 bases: TGTGCCAGCTCAAGACAGGGGGCTGGGGCCAACGTCCTGACTTTC. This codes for CASSRQGAGANVLTF. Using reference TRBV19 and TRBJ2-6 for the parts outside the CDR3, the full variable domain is DGGITQSPKYLFRKEGQNVTLSCEQNLNHDAMYWYRQDPGQGLRLIYYSQIVNDFQKGDIAEGYSVSREKKESFPLTVTSAQKNPTAFYLCASSRQGAGANVLTFGAGSRLTVL.

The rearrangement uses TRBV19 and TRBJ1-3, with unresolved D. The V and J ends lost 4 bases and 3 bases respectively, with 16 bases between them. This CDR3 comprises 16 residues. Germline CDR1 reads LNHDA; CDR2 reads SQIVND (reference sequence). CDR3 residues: CASSTLANSGGNTIYF. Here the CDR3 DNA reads TGTGCCAGTAGTACCCTCGCGAATAGCGGTGGAAACACCATATATTTT. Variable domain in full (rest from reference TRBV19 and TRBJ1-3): DGGITQSPKYLFRKEGQNVTLSCEQNLNHDAMYWYRQDPGQGLRLIYYSQIVNDFQKGDIAEGYSVSREKKESFPLTVTSAQKNPTAFYLCASSTLANSGGNTIYFGEGSWLTVV.

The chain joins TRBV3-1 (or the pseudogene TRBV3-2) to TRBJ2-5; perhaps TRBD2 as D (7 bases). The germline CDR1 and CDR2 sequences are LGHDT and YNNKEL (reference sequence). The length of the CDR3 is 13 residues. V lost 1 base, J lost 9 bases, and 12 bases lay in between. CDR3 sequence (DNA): TGTGCCAGCAGCCAAGCGCGAGGGGGGGCCCAGTACTTC. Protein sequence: CASSQARGGAQYF.

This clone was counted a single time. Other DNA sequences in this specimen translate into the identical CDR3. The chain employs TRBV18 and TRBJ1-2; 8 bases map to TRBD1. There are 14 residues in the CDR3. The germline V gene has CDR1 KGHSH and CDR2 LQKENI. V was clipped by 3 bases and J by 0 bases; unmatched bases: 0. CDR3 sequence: CASSPDRANYGYTF. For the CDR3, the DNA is TGTGCCAGCTCACCGGACAGGGCTAACTATGGCTACACCTTC.

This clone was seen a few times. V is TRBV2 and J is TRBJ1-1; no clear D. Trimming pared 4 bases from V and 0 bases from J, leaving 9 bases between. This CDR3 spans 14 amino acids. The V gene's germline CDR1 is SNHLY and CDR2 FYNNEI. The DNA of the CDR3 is TGTGCCAGCAGTGGAATGTCGGTGAACACTGAAGCTTTCTTT. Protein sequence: CASSGMSVNTEAFF.

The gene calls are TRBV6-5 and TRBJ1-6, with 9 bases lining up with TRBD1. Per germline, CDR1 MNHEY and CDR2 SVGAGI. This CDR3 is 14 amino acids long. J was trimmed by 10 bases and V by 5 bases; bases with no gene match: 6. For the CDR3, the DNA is TGTGCCAGCAGTAGGGGGACAGGGAGATCACCCCTCCACTTT. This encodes CASSRGTGRSPLHF.

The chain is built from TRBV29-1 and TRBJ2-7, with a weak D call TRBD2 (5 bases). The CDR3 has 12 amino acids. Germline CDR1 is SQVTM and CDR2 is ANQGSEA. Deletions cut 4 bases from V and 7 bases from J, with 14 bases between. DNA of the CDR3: TGCAGCGTTGGTTCGGCGGGCGGGGAGCAGTACTTC. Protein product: CSVGSAGGEQYF.

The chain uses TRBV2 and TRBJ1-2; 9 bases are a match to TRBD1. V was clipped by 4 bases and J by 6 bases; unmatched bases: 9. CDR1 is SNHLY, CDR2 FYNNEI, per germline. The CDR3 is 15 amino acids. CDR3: CASSGRTGVENGYTF. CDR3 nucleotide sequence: TGTGCCAGCAGTGGCCGGACAGGGGTTGAAAATGGCTACACCTTC.

The CDR3 nucleotides are TGTGCCAGCAGCCCATCTTCCCGGGAAAACTCCTACGAGCAGTACTTC. Its translation is CASSPSSRENSYEQYF. The rearrangement joins TRBV7-6 to TRBJ2-7, with D perhaps TRBD2 (5 bases). Trimming removed 5 bases from V and 0 bases from J, with 17 bases in between. The length of the CDR3 is 16 residues. The germline V gene has CDR1 SGHVS and CDR2 FNYEAQ.

CDR3 in amino acids: CASEVGGLPQHF. The CDR3 bases are TGTGCCAGCGAAGTGGGGGGGTTGCCCCAGCATTTT. The chain combines TRBV6-5 with TRBJ1-5; possible D gene TRBD1, 5 bases. V dropped 8 bases and J dropped 9 bases, with 14 bases sitting between them. CDR3 length equals 12 residues. Looked up from germline, CDR1 is MNHEY and CDR2 is SVGAGI.

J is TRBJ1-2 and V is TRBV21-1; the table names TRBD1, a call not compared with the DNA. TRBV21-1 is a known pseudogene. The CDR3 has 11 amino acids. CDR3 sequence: CRIGQGRGYTF. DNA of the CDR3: TGCAGAATCGGACAGGGCCGGGGCTACACCTTC.

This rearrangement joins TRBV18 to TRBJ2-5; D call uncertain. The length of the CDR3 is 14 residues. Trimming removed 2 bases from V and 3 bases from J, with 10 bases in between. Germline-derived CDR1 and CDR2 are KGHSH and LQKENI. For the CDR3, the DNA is TGTGCCAGCTCACCAGGGCAAGGCAAAGAGACCCAGTACTTC. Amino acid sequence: CASSPGQGKETQYF.

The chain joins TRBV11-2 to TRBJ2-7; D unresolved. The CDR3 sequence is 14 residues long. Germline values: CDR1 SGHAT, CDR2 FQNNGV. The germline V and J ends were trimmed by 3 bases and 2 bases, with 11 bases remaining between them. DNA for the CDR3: TGTGCCAGCAGCTTGAGTCAGGCAACCTACGAGCAGTACTTC. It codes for CASSLSQATYEQYF.

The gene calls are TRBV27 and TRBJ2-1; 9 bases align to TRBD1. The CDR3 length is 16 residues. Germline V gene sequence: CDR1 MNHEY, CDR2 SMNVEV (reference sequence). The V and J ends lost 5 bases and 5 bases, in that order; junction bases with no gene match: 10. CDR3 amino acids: CASSIHGQGLDNEQFF. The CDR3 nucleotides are TGTGCCAGCAGTATACACGGACAGGGGCTGGACAATGAGCAGTTCTTC.

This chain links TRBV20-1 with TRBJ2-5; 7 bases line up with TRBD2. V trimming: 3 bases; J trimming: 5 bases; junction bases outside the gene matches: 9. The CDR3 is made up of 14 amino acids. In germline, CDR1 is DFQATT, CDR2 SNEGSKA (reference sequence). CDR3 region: CSASGVPGRETQYF. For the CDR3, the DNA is TGCAGTGCTAGTGGGGTCCCCGGGAGGGAGACCCAGTACTTC.

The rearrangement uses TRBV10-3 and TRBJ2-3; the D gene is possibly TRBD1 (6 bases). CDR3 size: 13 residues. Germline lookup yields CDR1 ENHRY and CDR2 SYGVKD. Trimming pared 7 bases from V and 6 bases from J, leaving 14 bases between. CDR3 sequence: CAIMGASLDTQYF. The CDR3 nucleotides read TGTGCCATCATGGGGGCCTCTTTGGATACGCAGTATTTT.

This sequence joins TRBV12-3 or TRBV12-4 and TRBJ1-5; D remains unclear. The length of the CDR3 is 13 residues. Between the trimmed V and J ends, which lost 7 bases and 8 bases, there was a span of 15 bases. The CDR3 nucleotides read TGTGCCAGCAACGGGAGTCCCTTGGAGCCCCAGCATTTT. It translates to CASNGSPLEPQHF.

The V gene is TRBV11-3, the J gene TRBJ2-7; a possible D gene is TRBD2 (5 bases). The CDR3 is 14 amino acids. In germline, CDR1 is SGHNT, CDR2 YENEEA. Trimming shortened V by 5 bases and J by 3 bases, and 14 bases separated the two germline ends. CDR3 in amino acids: CASSVRGQYYEQYF. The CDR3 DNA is TGTGCCAGCAGCGTTAGAGGGCAATACTACGAGCAGTACTTC.